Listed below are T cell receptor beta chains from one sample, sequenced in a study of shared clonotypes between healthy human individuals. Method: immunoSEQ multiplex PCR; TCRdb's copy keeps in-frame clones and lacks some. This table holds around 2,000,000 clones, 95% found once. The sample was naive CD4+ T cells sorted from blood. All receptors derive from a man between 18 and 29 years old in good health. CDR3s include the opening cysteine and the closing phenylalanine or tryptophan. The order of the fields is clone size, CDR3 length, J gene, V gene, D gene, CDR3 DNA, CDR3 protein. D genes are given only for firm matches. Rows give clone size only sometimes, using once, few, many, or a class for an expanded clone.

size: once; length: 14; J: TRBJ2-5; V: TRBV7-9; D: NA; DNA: TGTGCCAGCAGCTTAGGAGGGGGTCTAGAGACCCAGTACTTC; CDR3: CASSLGGGLETQYF
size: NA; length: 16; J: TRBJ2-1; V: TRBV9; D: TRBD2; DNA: TGTGCCAGCAGCGTAGCTCCTAGCGGGGCGAGTAGTGAGCAGTTCTTC; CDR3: CASSVAPSGASSEQFF
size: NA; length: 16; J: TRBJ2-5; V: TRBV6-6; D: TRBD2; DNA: TGTGCCAGCAGTTCGAGTAGCGGGGGGGCGGTGGAGACCCAGTACTTC; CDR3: CASSSSSGGAVETQYF
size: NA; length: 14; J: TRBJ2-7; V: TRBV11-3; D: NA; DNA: TGTGCCAGCAGCTTAAGGGGATCGCAATACGAGCAGTACTTC; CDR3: CASSLRGSQYEQYF
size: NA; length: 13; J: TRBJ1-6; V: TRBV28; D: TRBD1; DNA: TGTGCCAGCAGGGGACAGGGGGGTTCACCCCTCCACTTT; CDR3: CASRGQGGSPLHF
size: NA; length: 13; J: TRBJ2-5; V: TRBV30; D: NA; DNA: TGTGCCTGGAGTCTAGCCTTAGGGGGAACCCAGTACTTC; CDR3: CAWSLALGGTQYF
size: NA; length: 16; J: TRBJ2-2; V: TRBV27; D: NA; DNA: TGTGCCAGCAGTTTATTCGCAGATTTGAACACCGGGGAGCTGTTTTTT; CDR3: CASSLFADLNTGELFF
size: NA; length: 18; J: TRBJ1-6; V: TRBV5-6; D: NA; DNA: TGTGCCAGCAGCTTGGACGCCTGGACGGGGTCCTATAATTCACCCCTCCACTTT; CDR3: CASSLDAWTGSYNSPLHF
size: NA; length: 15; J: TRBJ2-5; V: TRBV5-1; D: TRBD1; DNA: TGCGCCAGCAGCATTACCGGGACAGGGTTAGAGACCCAGTACTTC; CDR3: CASSITGTGLETQYF
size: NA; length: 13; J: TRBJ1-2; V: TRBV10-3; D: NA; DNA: TGTGCCATCAGTGTGGAGGTAAACTATGGCTACACCTTC; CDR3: CAISVEVNYGYTF
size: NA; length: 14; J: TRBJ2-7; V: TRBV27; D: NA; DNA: TGTGCCAGCAGTTCCCGACTAGTAACCTACGAGCAGTACTTC; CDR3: CASSSRLVTYEQYF
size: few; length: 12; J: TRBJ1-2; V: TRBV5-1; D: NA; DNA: TGCGCCAGCAGCTTCTCGACTAACGGCTACACCTTC; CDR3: CASSFSTNGYTF
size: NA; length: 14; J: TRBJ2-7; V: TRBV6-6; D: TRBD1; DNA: TGTGCCAGCCGACAGGGGACAAGCTCCTACGAGCAGTACTTC; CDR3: CASRQGTSSYEQYF
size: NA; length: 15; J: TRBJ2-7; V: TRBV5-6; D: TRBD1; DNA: TGTGCCAGCAGCCCATTGGCGGGACAGGGTGTCGAGCAGTACTTC; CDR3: CASSPLAGQGVEQYF
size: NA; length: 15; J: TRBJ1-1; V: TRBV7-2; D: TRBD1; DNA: TGTGCCAGCAGCACCGGACAGGGTCGTTGGACTGAAGCTTTCTTT; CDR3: CASSTGQGRWTEAFF
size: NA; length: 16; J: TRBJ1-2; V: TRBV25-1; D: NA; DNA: TGTGCCAGCAGTGTCGCCCCCGGGGAGGGAGATGATGGCTACACCTTC; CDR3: CASSVAPGEGDDGYTF
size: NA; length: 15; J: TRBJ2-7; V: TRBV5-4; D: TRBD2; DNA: TGTGCCAGCAGCTCAAAGCGGGATTCTCCCTACGAGCAGTACTTC; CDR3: CASSSKRDSPYEQYF
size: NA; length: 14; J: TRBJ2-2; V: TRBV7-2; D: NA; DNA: TGTGCCAGCAGTGGATTTGGGAACACCGGGGAGCTGTTTTTT; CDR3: CASSGFGNTGELFF
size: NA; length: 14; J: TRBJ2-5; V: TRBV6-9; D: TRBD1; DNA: TGTGCCAGCAGTTTTGGGGGACAGCAAGAGACCCAGTACTTC; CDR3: CASSFGGQQETQYF
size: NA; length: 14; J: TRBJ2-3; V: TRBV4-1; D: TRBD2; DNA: TGCGCCAGCAGCCAGCTAGCGGTGTCACCTTCGCAGTATTTT; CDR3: CASSQLAVSPSQYF
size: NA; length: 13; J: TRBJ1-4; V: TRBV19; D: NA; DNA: TGTGCCAGTAGTAGTGGGGGCAATGAAAAACTGTTTTTT; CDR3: CASSSGGNEKLFF
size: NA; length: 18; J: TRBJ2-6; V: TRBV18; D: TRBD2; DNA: TGTGCCAGCTCACGGGGGGGAATCCGTACCTCTGGGGCCAACGTCCTGACTTTC; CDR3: CASSRGGIRTSGANVLTF
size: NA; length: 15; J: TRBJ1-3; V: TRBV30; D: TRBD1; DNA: TGTGCCTGGAGCCCGGGACAGGGTCGAGGAAACACCATATATTTT; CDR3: CAWSPGQGRGNTIYF
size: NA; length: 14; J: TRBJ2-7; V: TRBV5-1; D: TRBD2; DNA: TGCGCCAGCAGCTCCTGGACTAGTACGTCCGAGCAGTACTTC; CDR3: CASSSWTSTSEQYF
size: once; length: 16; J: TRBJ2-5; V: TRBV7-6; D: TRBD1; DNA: TGTGCCAGCAGCTTAGTAGGGACAGGGGGTTGGGAGACCCAGTACTTC; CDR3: CASSLVGTGGWETQYF
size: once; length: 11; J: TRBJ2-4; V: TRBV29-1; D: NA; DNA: TGCAGCGTTGACAGGGAAAACATTCAGTACTTC; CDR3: CSVDRENIQYF
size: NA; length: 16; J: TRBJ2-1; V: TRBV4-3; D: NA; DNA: TGCGCCAGCAGCCAAGGTACTAGCCCCCTAGGGAATGAGCAGTTCTTC; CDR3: CASSQGTSPLGNEQFF
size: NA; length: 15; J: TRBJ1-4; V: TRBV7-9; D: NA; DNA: TGTGCCAGCAGCTCTCGGGACACTCCTAATGAAAAACTGTTTTTT; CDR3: CASSSRDTPNEKLFF
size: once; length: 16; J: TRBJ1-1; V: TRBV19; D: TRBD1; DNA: TGTGCCAGTAGTATGACAGGGAGAGGGCGAGGCACTGAAGCTTTCTTT; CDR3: CASSMTGRGRGTEAFF
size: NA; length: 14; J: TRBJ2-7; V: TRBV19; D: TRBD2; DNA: TGTGCCAGTAGGCCACTAGCGGGGAAGAACGAGCAGTACTTC; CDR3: CASRPLAGKNEQYF
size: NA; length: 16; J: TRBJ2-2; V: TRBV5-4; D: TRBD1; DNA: TGTGCCAGCAGCGGGACAGGGGGAGGTAACACCGGGGAGCTGTTTTTT; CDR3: CASSGTGGGNTGELFF
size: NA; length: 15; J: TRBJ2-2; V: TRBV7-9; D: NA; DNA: TGTGCCAGCAGCCCCTTGGGCGGTAACGCCGGGGAGCTGTTTTTT; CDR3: CASSPLGGNAGELFF
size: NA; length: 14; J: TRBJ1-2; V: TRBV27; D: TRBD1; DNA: TGTGCCAGCAGTCCCGGGACAGGGTCGAATGGCTACACCTTC; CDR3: CASSPGTGSNGYTF
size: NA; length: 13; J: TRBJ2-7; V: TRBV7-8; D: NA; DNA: TGTGCCAGCAGCCCCGTGGCTTCCTACGAGCAGTACTTC; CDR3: CASSPVASYEQYF
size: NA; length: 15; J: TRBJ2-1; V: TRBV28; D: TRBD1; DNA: TGTGCCAGCAGTATAGGGACAGGGAGTTTAAATGAGCAGTTCTTC; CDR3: CASSIGTGSLNEQFF
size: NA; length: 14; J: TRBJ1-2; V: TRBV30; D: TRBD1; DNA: TGTGCCTGGAGTCATTATACAGGGGGCAGCGGCTACACCTTC; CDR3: CAWSHYTGGSGYTF
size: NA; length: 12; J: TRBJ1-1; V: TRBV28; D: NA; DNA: TGTGCCAGCAGTTTAAGAGACAGGGAAGCTTTCTTT; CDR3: CASSLRDREAFF
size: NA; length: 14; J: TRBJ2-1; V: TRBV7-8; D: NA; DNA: TGTGCCAGCAAAGCGGCTGTCTCCTACAATGAGCAGTTCTTC; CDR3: CASKAAVSYNEQFF
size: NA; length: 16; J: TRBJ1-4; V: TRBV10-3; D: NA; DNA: TGTGCCATCAGGGATGGTGGGGCGGCAACTAATGAAAAACTGTTTTTT; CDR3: CAIRDGGAATNEKLFF
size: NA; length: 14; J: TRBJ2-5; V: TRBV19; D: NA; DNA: TGTGCCAGTAGTGGGTGGCAATACCAAGAGACCCAGTACTTC; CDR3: CASSGWQYQETQYF
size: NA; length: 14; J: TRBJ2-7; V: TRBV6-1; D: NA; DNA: TGTGCCAGCAGCAAGGCCAGGGGCGACTACGAGCAGTACTTC; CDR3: CASSKARGDYEQYF
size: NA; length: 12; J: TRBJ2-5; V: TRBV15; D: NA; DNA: TGTGCCACCGCGAGGAGTAAAGAGACCCAGTACTTC; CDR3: CATARSKETQYF
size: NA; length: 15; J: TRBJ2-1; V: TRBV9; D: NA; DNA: TGTGCCAGCAGCGTAGATACGGGGTCCTACAATGAGCAGTTCTTC; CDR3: CASSVDTGSYNEQFF
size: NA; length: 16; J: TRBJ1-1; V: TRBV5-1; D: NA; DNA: TGCGCCAGCAGCTTCGGGAGGGGCGCGTTAAACACTGAAGCTTTCTTT; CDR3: CASSFGRGALNTEAFF
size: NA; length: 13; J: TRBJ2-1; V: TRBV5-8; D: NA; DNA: TGTGCCAGCAGCTTGGACAACTACAATGAGCAGTTCTTC; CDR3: CASSLDNYNEQFF
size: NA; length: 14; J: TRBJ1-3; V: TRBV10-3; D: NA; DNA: TGTGCCATCACTGCAGGCCACTCTGGAAACACCATATATTTT; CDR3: CAITAGHSGNTIYF
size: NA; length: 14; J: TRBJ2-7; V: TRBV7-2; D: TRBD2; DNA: TGTGCCAGCAGCTTAGAGGCGGGGGGCTACGAGCAGTACTTC; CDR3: CASSLEAGGYEQYF
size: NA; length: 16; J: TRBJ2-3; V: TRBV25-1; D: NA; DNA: TGTGCCAGCAGTGAATTGGGGGGCCGAGGGACAGATACGCAGTATTTT; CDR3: CASSELGGRGTDTQYF
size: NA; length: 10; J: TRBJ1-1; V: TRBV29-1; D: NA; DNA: TGCAGCGTTGTGAGAGGTGAAGCTTTCTTT; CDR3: CSVVRGEAFF
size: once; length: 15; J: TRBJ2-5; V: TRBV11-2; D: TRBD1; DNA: TGTGCCAGCAGCCCCGGCCAGGGGGAGAGGGAGACCCAGTACTTC; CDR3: CASSPGQGERETQYF
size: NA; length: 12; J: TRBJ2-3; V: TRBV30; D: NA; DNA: TGTGCCTGGAGTGACGCTGGTGGTACGCAGTATTTT; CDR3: CAWSDAGGTQYF
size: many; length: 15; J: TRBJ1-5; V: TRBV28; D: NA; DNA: TGTGCCAGCAGTCGGGGGGCCGTGAGCAATCAGCCCCAGCATTTT; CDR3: CASSRGAVSNQPQHF
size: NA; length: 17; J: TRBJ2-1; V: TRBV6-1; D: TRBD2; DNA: TGTGCCAGCAGTGAGGTATATAGAACTAGCGGATACAATGAGCAGTTCTTC; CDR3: CASSEVYRTSGYNEQFF
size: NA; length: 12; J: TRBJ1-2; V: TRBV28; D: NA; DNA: TGTGCCAGCAGTTTCGGGACGAATGGCTACACCTTC; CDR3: CASSFGTNGYTF